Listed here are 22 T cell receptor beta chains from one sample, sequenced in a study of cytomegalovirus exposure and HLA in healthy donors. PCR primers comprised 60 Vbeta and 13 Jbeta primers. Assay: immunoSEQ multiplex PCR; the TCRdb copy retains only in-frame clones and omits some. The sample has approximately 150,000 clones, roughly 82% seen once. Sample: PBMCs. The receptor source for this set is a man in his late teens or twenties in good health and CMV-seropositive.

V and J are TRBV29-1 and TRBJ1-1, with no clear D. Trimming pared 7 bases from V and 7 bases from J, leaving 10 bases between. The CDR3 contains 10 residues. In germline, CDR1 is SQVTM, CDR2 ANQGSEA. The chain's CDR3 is CSALSGEAFF. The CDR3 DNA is TGCAGCGCGCTTTCGGGTGAAGCTTTCTTT. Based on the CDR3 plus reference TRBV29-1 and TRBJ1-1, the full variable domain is SAVISQKPSRDICQRGTSLTIQCQVDSQVTMMFWYRQQPGQSLTLIATANQGSEATYESGFVIDKFPISRPNLTFSTLTVSNMSPEDSSIYLCSALSGEAFFGQGTRLTVV.

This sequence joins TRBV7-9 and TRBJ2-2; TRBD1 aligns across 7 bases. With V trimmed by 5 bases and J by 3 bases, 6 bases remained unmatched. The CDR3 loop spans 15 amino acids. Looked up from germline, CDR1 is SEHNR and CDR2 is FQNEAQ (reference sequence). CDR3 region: CASSQDRVDTGELFF. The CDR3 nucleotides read TGTGCCAGCAGCCAAGACAGGGTGGACACCGGGGAGCTGTTTTTT.

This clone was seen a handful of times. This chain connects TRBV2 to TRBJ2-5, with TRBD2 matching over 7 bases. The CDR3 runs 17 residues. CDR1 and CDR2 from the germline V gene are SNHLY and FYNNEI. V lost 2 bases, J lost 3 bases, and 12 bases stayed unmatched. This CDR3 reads CASSEPMRAGRKETQYF. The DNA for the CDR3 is TGTGCCAGCAGTGAACCCATGAGAGCGGGGAGGAAAGAGACCCAGTACTTC. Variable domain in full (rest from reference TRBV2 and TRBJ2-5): EPEVTQTPSHQVTQMGQEVILRCVPISNHLYFYWYRQILGQKVEFLVSFYNNEISEKSEIFDDQFSVERPDGSNFTLKIRSTKLEDSAMYFCASSEPMRAGRKETQYFGPGTRLLVL.

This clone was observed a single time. The CDR3 region is CASSENRDYEQYF. The CDR3 nucleotides read TGTGCCAGCAGTGAAAACAGGGACTACGAGCAGTACTTC. The chain joins TRBV6-1 to TRBJ2-7; D might be TRBD1 (6 bases). Germline V gene data show CDR1 as MNHNS and CDR2 as SASEGT. This CDR3 is 13 amino acids long. V was trimmed by 2 bases and J by 3 bases, leaving 8 bases between them.

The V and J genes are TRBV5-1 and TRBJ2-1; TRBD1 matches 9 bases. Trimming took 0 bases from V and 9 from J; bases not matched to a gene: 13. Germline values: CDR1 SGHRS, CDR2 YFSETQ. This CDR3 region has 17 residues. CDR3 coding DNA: TGCGCCAGCAGCTTGGAGGGGCAGGGACAGGGAATAGGTGAGCAGTTCTTC. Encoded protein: CASSLEGQGQGIGEQFF.

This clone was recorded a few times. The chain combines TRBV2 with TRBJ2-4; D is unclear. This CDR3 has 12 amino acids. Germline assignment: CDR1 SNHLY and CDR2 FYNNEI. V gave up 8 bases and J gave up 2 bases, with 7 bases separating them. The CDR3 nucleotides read TGTGCCAGCGAGAACCCCAAAAACATTCAGTACTTC. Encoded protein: CASENPKNIQYF.

The CDR3 nucleotides are TGTGCCAGCAGCCTACTGGGAGGGAATGAGCAGTTCTTC. Translated, it gives CASSLLGGNEQFF. The rearrangement links TRBV27 to TRBJ2-1; 7 positions match TRBD2. The length of the CDR3 is 13 residues. V lost 6 bases to trimming and J lost 7 bases; unmatched junction nucleotides: 6. Looked up from germline, CDR1 is MNHEY and CDR2 is SMNVEV (reference sequence).

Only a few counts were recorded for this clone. The CDR3, as DNA: TGTGCCAGCTCACAGGTGTTTGATGCGGGACGCACAGATACGCAGTATTTT. Protein product: CASSQVFDAGRTDTQYF. The V gene is TRBV18, the J gene TRBJ2-3; TRBD2 is a possible D gene (6 bases). The germline V and J ends were trimmed by 4 bases and 1 base, with 18 bases remaining between them. There are 17 residues in the CDR3. Germline loops: CDR1 KGHSH, CDR2 LQKENI.

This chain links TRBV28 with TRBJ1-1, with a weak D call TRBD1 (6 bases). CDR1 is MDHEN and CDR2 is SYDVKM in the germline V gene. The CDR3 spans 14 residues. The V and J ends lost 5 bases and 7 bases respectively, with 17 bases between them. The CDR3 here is CASSLSGQYHEAFF. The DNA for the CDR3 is TGTGCCAGCAGTCTCTCCGGACAGTACCATGAAGCTTTCTTT. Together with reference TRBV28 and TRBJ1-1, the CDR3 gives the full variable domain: DVKVTQSSRYLVKRTGEKVFLECVQDMDHENMFWYRQDPGLGLRLIYFSYDVKMKEKGDIPEGYSVSREKKERFSLILESASTNQTSMYLCASSLSGQYHEAFFGQGTRLTVV.

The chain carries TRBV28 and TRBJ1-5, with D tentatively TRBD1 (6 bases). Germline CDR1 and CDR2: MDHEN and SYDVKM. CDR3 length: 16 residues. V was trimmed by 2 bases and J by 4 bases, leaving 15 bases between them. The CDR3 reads CASSLGQGFRNQPQHF. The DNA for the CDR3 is TGTGCCAGCAGTTTAGGGCAGGGGTTTCGAAATCAGCCCCAGCATTTT.

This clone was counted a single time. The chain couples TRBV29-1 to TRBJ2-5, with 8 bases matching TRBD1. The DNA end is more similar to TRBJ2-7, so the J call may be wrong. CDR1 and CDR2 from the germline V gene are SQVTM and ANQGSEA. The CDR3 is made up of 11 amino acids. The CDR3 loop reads CSFGQGYEQYF. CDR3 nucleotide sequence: TGCAGCTTCGGACAGGGCTACGAGCAGTACTTC.

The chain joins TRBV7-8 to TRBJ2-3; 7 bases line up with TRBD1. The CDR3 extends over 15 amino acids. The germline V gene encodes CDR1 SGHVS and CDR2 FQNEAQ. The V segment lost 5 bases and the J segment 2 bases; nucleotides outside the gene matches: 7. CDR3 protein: CASSLGQVHTDTQYF. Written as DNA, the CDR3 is TGTGCCAGCAGCCTAGGACAGGTCCACACAGATACGCAGTATTTT. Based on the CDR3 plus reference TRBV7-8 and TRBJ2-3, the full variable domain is GAGVSQSPRYKVAKRGQDVALRCDPISGHVSLFWYQQALGQGPEFLTYFQNEAQLDKSGLPSDRFFAERPEGSVSTLKIQRTQQEDSAVYLCASSLGQVHTDTQYFGPGTRLTVL.

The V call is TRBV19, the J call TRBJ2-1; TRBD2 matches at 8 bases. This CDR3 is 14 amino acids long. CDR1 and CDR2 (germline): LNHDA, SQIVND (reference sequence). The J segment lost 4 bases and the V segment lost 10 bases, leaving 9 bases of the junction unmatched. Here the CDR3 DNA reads TGTGCCACCGCCGGGAGGGCCGTTTACAATGAGCAGTTCTTC. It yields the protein CATAGRAVYNEQFF.

The CDR3 sequence: CSVEDGLAGDHEQFF. CDR3 nucleotide sequence: TGCAGCGTTGAGGACGGACTAGCGGGAGACCATGAGCAGTTCTTC. This chain joins TRBV29-1 and TRBJ2-1; 13 nucleotides match TRBD2. The CDR3 loop spans 15 amino acids. Germline trimming cut 3 bases from V and 8 bases from J; bases unmatched to any gene: 7. CDR1 SQVTM and CDR2 ANQGSEA come from the germline V gene.

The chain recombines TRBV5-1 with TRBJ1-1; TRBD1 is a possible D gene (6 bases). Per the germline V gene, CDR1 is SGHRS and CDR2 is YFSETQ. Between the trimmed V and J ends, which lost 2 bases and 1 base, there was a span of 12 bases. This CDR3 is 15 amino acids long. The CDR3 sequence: CASSFTGSPNTEAFF. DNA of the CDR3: TGCGCCAGCAGCTTTACAGGGTCCCCGAACACTGAAGCTTTCTTT.

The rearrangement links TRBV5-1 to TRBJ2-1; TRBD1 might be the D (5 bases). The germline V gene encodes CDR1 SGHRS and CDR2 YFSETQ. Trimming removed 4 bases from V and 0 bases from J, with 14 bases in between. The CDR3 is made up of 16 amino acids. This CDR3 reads CASSPYGRGSYNEQFF. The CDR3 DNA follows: TGCGCCAGCAGCCCTTACGGTAGGGGCTCCTACAATGAGCAGTTCTTC.

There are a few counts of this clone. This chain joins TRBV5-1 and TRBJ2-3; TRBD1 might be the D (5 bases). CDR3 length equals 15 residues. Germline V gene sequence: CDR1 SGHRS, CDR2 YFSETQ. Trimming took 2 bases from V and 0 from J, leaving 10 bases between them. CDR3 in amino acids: CASSFEGASTDTQYF. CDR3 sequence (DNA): TGCGCCAGCAGCTTCGAAGGGGCTAGCACAGATACGCAGTATTTT.

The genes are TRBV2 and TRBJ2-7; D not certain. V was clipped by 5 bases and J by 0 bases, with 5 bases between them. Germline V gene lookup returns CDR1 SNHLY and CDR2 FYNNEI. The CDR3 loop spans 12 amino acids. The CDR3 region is CASSRHSYEQYF. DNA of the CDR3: TGTGCCAGCAGTAGACACTCCTACGAGCAGTACTTC.

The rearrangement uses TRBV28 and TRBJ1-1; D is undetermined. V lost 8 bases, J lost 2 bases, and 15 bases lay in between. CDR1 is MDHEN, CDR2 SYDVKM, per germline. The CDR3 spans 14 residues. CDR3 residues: CASYTGTKNTEAFF. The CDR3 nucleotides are TGTGCCAGCTATACGGGAACCAAAAACACTGAAGCTTTCTTT.

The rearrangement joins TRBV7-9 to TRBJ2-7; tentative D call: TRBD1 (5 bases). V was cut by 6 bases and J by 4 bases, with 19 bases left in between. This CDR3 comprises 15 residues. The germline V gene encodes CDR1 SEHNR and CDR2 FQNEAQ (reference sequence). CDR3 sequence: CASSDHGAGEYEQYF. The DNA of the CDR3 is TGTGCCAGCAGTGATCATGGGGCAGGAGAGTACGAGCAGTACTTC.

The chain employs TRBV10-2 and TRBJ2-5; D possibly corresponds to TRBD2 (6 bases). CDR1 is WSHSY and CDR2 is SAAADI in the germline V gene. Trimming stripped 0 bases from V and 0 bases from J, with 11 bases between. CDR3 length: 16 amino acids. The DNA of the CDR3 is TGCGCCAGCAGTGAGTCCCTCCCGGGAGACCAAGAGACCCAGTACTTC. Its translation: CASSESLPGDQETQYF.

DNA for the CDR3: TGCAGCGTTGGGGCGGGGTACGAGCAGTACTTC. This translates into CSVGAGYEQYF. The chain is built from TRBV29-1 and TRBJ2-7, with D possibly TRBD2 on 6 matching bases. Trimming cost V 4 bases and J 4 bases, with 8 bases left between them. Per germline, CDR1 SQVTM and CDR2 ANQGSEA. The CDR3 is made up of 11 amino acids.